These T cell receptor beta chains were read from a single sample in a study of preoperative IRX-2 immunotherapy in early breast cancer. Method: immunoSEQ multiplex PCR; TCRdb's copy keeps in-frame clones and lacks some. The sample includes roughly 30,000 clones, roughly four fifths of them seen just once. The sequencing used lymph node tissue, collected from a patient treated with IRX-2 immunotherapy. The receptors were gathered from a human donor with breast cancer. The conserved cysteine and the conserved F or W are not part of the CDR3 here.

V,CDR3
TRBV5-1,ASSWGGLAGDYEQY
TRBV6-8,AIRQGLNYGYT
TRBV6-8,ASTGLGDTQY
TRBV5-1,ASSLGWREAHEQY
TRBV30,AWIRTSGSYNEQF
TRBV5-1,ASSLGQGWGEKLF
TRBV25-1,ASSVGGWTGELF
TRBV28,ASRSPGQGHYEQY
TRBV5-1,ASSPGGYAGANVLT
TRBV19,ASNIGTSGGKQF
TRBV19,ASAGTTLDTQY
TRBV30,AWSVLSRVRGYT
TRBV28,ASSLQGGEKLF
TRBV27,ATAPEDEANYGYT
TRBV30,AWTGQGTGEQF
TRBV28,ASSLNPGQPILESGYT
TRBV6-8,ASSYRSFLGEQY
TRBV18,ASSPGGLPKNYEQY
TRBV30,AYRRDNYGYT
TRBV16,ASSQSWTPSTDTQY
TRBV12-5,ASNLLVGELF
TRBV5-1,ASSISRDPNYGYT
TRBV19,ASSKRTGGGGEKLF
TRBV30,AWSPGQIYNEQF
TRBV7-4,ASSPGTRTPDTQY
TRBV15,ATRMRDPMADEQY
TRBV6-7,ASSRTGIYNEQF
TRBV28,ASSLQRGRFTRSYEQY
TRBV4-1,ASSFTTGAVGGELF
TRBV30,AWSGEGEAF
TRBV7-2,ASSFLSAVTEAF
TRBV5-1,ASSQLGLAGQETQY
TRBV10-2,ASMRDWGNQPQH
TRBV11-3,ASSPGGQAGTREQF
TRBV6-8,ASSHGRATRETQY
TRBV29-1,SVEPDSSLQY
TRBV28,ASTSGTTPYEQY
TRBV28,ASSLVGGDHYEQY
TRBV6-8,ASQTGTLLLGANVLT